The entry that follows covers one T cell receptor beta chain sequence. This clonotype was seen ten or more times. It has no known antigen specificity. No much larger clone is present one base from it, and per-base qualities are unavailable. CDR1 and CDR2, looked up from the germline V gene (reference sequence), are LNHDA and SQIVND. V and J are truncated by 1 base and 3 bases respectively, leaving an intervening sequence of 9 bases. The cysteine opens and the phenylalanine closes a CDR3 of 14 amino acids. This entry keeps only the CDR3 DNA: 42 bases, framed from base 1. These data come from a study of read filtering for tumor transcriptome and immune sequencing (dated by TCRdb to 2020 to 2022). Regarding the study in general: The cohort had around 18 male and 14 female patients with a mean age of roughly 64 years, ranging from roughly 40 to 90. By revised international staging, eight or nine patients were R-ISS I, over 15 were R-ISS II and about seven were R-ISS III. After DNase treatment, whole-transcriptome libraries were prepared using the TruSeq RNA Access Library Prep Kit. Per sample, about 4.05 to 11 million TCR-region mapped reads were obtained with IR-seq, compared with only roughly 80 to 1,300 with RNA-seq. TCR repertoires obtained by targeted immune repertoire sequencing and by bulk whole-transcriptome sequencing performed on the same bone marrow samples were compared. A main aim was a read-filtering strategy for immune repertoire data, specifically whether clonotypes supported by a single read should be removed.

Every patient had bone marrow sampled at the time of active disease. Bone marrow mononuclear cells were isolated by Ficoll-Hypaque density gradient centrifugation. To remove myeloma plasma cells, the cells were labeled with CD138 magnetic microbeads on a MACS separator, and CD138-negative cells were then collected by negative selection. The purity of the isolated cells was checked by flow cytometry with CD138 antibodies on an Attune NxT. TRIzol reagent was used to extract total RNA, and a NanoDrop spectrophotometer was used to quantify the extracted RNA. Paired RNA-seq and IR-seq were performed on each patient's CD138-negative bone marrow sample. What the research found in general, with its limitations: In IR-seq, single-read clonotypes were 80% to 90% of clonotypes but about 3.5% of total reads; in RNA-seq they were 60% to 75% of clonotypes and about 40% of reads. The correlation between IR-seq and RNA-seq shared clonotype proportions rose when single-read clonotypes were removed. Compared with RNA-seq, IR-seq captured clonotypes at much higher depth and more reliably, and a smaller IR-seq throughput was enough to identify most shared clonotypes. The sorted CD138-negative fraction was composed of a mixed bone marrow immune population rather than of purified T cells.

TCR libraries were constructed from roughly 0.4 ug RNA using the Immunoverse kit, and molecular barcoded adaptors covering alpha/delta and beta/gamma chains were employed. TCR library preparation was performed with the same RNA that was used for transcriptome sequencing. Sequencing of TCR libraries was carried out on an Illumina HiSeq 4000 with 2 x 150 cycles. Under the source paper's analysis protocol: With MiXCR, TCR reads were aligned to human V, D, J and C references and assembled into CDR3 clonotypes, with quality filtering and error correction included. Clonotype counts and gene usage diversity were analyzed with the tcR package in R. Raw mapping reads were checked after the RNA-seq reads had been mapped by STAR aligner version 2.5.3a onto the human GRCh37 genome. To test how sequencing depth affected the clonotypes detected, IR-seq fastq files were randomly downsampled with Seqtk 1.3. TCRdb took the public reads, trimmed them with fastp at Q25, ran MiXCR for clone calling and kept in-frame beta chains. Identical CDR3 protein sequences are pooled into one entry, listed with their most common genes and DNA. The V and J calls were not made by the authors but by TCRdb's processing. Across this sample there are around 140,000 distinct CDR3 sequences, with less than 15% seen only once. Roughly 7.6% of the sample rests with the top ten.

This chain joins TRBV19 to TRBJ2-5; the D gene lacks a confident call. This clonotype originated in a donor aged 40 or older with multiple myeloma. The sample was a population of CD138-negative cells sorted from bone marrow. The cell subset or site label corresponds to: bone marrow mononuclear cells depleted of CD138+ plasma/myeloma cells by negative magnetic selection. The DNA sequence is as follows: TGTGCCAGTAGTATAGGGGCTGTGAAAGAGACCCAGTACTTC. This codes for CASSIGAVKETQYF.